Each of the 20 T cell receptor beta chains below was sequenced from the same sample in a study of cytomegalovirus exposure and HLA in healthy donors. In the PCR, 60 Vbeta and 13 Jbeta primers were used. TCRdb's table, derived via immunoSEQ multiplex PCR, lists solely in-frame clones and lacks some. This table has approximately 85,000 clones, 70% to 80% appearing once. Sequenced material: PBMCs. Receptors were obtained from a woman between 45 and 60 years old in good health and CMV-seropositive.

This chain joins TRBV5-1 and TRBJ1-2, with 7 nucleotides matching TRBD1. The CDR3 spans 13 residues. With 4 bases clipped from V and 9 bases from J, the junction kept 9 bases outside the gene matches. Germline lookup yields CDR1 SGHRS and CDR2 YFSETQ. This CDR3 is CASSDGTALSYTF. The CDR3 DNA is TGCGCCAGCAGCGACGGGACAGCCCTGAGCTACACCTTC.

The rearrangement uses TRBV5-1 and TRBJ1-1; 8 nucleotides agree with TRBD1. The germline gives CDR1 SGHRS, CDR2 YFSETQ. The CDR3 has 15 residues. V shed 2 bases and J 4 bases; nucleotides not matched to a gene: 7. CDR3 loop: CASSFTGGRGTEAFF. The CDR3 nucleotides are TGCGCCAGCAGCTTCACAGGGGGAAGGGGCACTGAAGCTTTCTTT.

In its sample, this clone was seen a few times. This rearrangement joins TRBV5-1 to TRBJ2-3, with a possible D match to TRBD1 (6 bases). The CDR3 has 15 amino acids. From germline, CDR1 is SGHRS and CDR2 YFSETQ. V was cut by 3 bases and J by 5 bases, with 16 bases left in between. The CDR3 coding sequence is TGCGCCAGCAGCTCAGGGCAGGGGATCTTAGATACGCAGTATTTT. Encoded protein: CASSSGQGILDTQYF.

This clone came up once. The rearrangement links TRBV6-1 to TRBJ1-6; D remains unclear. Germline values: CDR1 MNHNS, CDR2 SASEGT. The CDR3 extends over 16 amino acids. The germline V and J ends were trimmed by 0 bases and 6 bases, with 12 bases remaining between them. The DNA for the CDR3 is TGTGCCAGCAGTGAAGCCTTTAGAGGATTTAATTCACCCCTCCACTTT. Residues: CASSEAFRGFNSPLHF.

This chain uses TRBV7-9 with TRBJ1-2; 9 bases are a match to TRBD1. The CDR3 is 15 residues long. V shed 3 bases, J shed 10 bases, and the junction held 12 bases outside the gene matches. Per the germline V gene, CDR1 is SEHNR and CDR2 is FQNEAQ (reference sequence). The CDR3 bases are TGTGCCAGCAGCTTCCCCACCGGGACAGGGCACGACTACACCTTC. Its translation: CASSFPTGTGHDYTF.

This clone was seen a few times. The chain recombines TRBV7-3 with TRBJ2-1; D ambiguous. The germline CDR1 and CDR2 sequences are SGHTA and FQGTGA. The CDR3 loop spans 12 amino acids. Between the trimmed V and J ends, which lost 4 bases and 9 bases, there was a span of 10 bases. In DNA form, the CDR3 reads TGTGCCAGCAGCTCCCCCCCGAGTGAGCAGTTCTTC. Its protein product is CASSSPPSEQFF.

This rearrangement joins TRBV2 to TRBJ2-7; a possible D gene is TRBD2 (5 bases). The CDR3 is made up of 13 amino acids. The germline CDR1 and CDR2 sequences are SNHLY and FYNNEI. V lost 7 bases and J 4 bases, leaving 14 bases between the germline ends. The chain's CDR3 is CASTRGGGYEQYF. CDR3 coding DNA: TGTGCCAGCACTCGAGGAGGTGGTTACGAGCAGTACTTC.

This chain uses TRBV2 with TRBJ1-1, with a possible D match to TRBD1 (6 bases). This CDR3 has 14 amino acids. Per germline, CDR1 SNHLY and CDR2 FYNNEI. With 2 bases removed from V and 4 bases from J, the gap between germline ends came to 11 bases. The chain's CDR3 is CASSEQGIGTEAFF. The CDR3 DNA sequence: TGTGCCAGCAGTGAACAGGGGATAGGCACTGAAGCTTTCTTT.

The rearrangement links TRBV5-6 to TRBJ1-2, with a tentative D call TRBD1 (5 bases). In germline, CDR1 is SGHDT, CDR2 YYEEEE. Trimming removed 4 bases from V and 4 bases from J, with 11 bases in between. This CDR3 region has 13 residues. The chain's CDR3 is CASSQGTFYGYTF. CDR3 bases: TGTGCCAGCAGCCAAGGGACTTTCTATGGCTACACCTTC.

The rearrangement links TRBV7-6 to TRBJ2-1, with 9 bases lining up with TRBD1. CDR1 is SGHVS, CDR2 FNYEAQ, per germline. The CDR3 length is 14 residues. Losses at the gene ends were 4 bases for V and 8 bases for J; bases not matched to a gene: 6. The CDR3, as DNA: TGTGCCAGCAGCTATGGACAGGGGCAGGATGAGCAGTTCTTC. It encodes CASSYGQGQDEQFF.

This clone was counted between two and nine times. This may come from a read error, since a much larger clone is one base off. The rearrangement joins TRBV4-2 to TRBJ1-4, with 9 bases aligning to TRBD1. Germline CDR1 LGHNA, CDR2 YNFKEQ. The CDR3 extends over 17 amino acids. The ends lost 2 bases at V and 0 bases at J; junction bases unmatched: 4. CDR3 DNA sequence: TGTGCCAGCAGCCAACCCGGGACAGGGCCAACTAATGAAAAACTGTTTTTT. Translating it yields CASSQPGTGPTNEKLFF.

V usage is TRBV18 and J usage is TRBJ1-5, with TRBD1 matching 9 bases. The CDR3 runs to 14 residues. Germline CDR1 is KGHSH and CDR2 is LQKENI. V lost 3 bases, J lost 8 bases, and 5 bases stayed unmatched. CDR3 loop: CASSPRTGAEPQHF. CDR3 bases: TGTGCCAGCTCACCTAGGACAGGGGCCGAGCCCCAGCATTTT.

This chain connects TRBV2 to TRBJ1-1, with D hard to call. CDR1 and CDR2 from the germline V gene are SNHLY and FYNNEI. The CDR3 runs to 12 residues. The V end was cut by 5 bases, the J end by 3 bases, with 7 bases between. In nucleotides, the CDR3 is TGTGCCAGCAGTTCGGAGGACACTGAAGCTTTCTTT. The encoded protein is CASSSEDTEAFF.

The chain combines TRBV19 with TRBJ1-1; weak D call: TRBD1 (5 bases). Per the germline V gene, CDR1 is LNHDA and CDR2 is SQIVND (reference sequence). Trimming removed 2 bases from V and 1 base from J, with 14 bases in between. The CDR3 has 16 residues. The CDR3 bases are TGTGCCAGTAGTATAAACGGGGGGTTTGGGAACACTGAAGCTTTCTTT. Translating it yields CASSINGGFGNTEAFF.

J is TRBJ1-1 and V is TRBV5-1; D not certain. Looked up from germline, CDR1 is SGHRS and CDR2 is YFSETQ. CDR3 length equals 13 residues. V was pared by 2 bases and J by 3 bases, with 8 bases between. CDR3 coding DNA: TGCGCCAGCAGCTTTAACGGGGACACTGAAGCTTTCTTT. This codes for CASSFNGDTEAFF.

This chain uses TRBV5-4 with TRBJ1-2; TRBD1 aligns across 7 bases. Germline CDR1 SGHNT, CDR2 YYREEE (reference sequence). The V segment lost 5 bases and the J segment 4 bases; nucleotides outside the gene matches: 5. CDR3 size: 13 residues. The CDR3 DNA reads as TGTGCCAGCAGGGGACAGCCCGCCTATGGCTACACCTTC. It encodes CASRGQPAYGYTF.

This sequence joins TRBV30 and TRBJ1-5; TRBD1 matches at 8 bases. The CDR3 sequence is 15 residues long. Germline V lookup: CDR1 GTSNPN, CDR2 SVGIG (reference sequence). Trimming cost V 5 bases and J 6 bases; bases outside gene matches: 12. Here the CDR3 reads CAWGQGSWGSQPQHF. For the CDR3, the DNA is TGTGCCTGGGGACAGGGATCCTGGGGGAGTCAGCCCCAGCATTTT.

In this sample, this clone turned up a few times. V usage is TRBV7-9 and J usage is TRBJ2-7, with a tentative D call TRBD2 (5 bases). V lost 4 bases and J 6 bases, leaving 13 bases between the germline ends. This CDR3 has 13 amino acids. CDR1 and CDR2 (germline): SEHNR, FQNEAQ (reference sequence). The CDR3 DNA reads as TGTGCCAGCAGCTCCTCAGGAGGAGGCGAGCAGTACGTC. Residues: CASSSSGGGEQYV.

This chain connects TRBV7-3 to TRBJ2-1; 9 positions agree with TRBD1. Trimming removed 6 bases from V and 7 bases from J; junction bases left unmatched: 7. This CDR3 is built from 14 residues. CDR1 and CDR2 (germline): SGHTA, FQGTGA. The CDR3, as DNA: TGTGCCAGCAGTCTTACAGGGGGCGGGAATGAGCAGTTCTTC. Translation: CASSLTGGGNEQFF.

The chain recombines TRBV5-1 with TRBJ2-5; 14 nucleotides line up with TRBD2. The trim removed 4 bases at V and 4 bases at J, leaving 6 bases unmatched. CDR1 and CDR2 from the germline V gene are SGHRS and YFSETQ. The CDR3 runs 16 residues. CDR3 loop: CASSGTSGGVRETQYF. CDR3 in DNA: TGCGCCAGCAGCGGGACTAGCGGGGGTGTACGAGAGACCCAGTACTTC.